The present entry profiles one T cell receptor beta chain with its context. This CDR3 spans 13 amino acids. In germline, CDR1 is SQVTM, CDR2 ANQGSEA. V was clipped by 7 bases and J by 4 bases, with 16 bases between them. Sequenced by immunoSEQ multiplex PCR; TCRdb stores in-frame clones only, minus some. The sample table includes approximately 190,000 clones. The sample belongs to a study of control samples from healthy donors and cancer patients. The sequenced material came from blood. The chain combines TRBV29-1 with TRBJ1-2; D is perhaps TRBD1 (6 bases). The TCR sequence derives from a woman aged 30 to 39 in good health. The CDR3 spells CSGSSGESYGYTF. The CDR3 DNA sequence: TGCAGCGGTTCCTCAGGGGAGAGCTATGGCTACACCTTC.